A single sample gave rise to the 25 T cell receptor beta chains below, sequenced in a study of blood T cell repertoires in COVID-19. TCRdb keeps only in-frame clones here, not all; method: immunoSEQ multiplex PCR. The table lists around 130,000 clones, around 77% of them singletons. Sequencing used peripheral blood. These receptors were taken from a human donor in a cohort sampled during active COVID-19.

This clone is a singleton in its sample. The chain recombines TRBV7-2 with TRBJ2-1; TRBD2 is a possible D gene (6 bases). The CDR3 runs to 15 residues. V lost 5 bases, J lost 4 bases, and 15 bases lay in between. Germline CDR1 and CDR2: SGHTA and FQGNSA. The CDR3 DNA reads as TGTGCCAGCAGCCCACGGGACTTATCATACAATGAGCAGTTCTTC. It is translated as CASSPRDLSYNEQFF.

The rearrangement joins TRBV2 to TRBJ2-7; D not certain. This CDR3 is built from 14 residues. The germline V and J ends were trimmed by 6 bases and 5 bases, with 17 bases remaining between them. Germline assignment: CDR1 SNHLY and CDR2 FYNNEI. CDR3 bases: TGTGCCAGCAGCGCGCGCGGTGGTTCAGACGAGCAGTACTTC. This translates into CASSARGGSDEQYF.

This chain links TRBV10-2 with TRBJ1-1; TRBD1 aligns across 7 bases. Germline V gives CDR1 WSHSY, CDR2 SAAADI. This CDR3 has 15 amino acids. V shed 6 bases and J 4 bases; nucleotides not matched to a gene: 11. The CDR3 sequence: CASSLTGAVGTEAFF. Written as DNA, the CDR3 is TGCGCCAGCAGCCTAACAGGGGCGGTTGGCACTGAAGCTTTCTTT.

DNA for the CDR3: TGCGCCAGCAGCTTGGAAGCGGAAGCTAACTATGGCTACACCTTC. This encodes CASSLEAEANYGYTF. This rearrangement joins TRBV5-1 to TRBJ1-2; D remains unclear. The V gene lost 0 bases and the J gene lost 0 bases, with 9 bases spanning the gap. The germline V gene has CDR1 SGHRS and CDR2 YFSETQ. There are 15 residues in the CDR3.

This sequence joins TRBV6-6 and TRBJ2-7, with D tentatively TRBD1 (5 bases). Looked up from germline, CDR1 is MNHNY and CDR2 is SVGAGI (reference sequence). V dropped 0 bases and J dropped 2 bases, with 8 bases sitting between them. The CDR3 contains 14 residues. CDR3 sequence (DNA): TGTGCCAGCAGTTACTCAGGGGTCGCCTACGAGCAGTACTTC. Translation gives CASSYSGVAYEQYF.

J is TRBJ2-7 and V is TRBV30; D uncertain. Germline assignment: CDR1 GTSNPN and CDR2 SVGIG (reference sequence). This CDR3 contains 12 residues. The ends were cut back, 0 bases at V and 9 bases at J, with 12 bases in the middle. CDR3 in amino acids: CAWSVLVAVQYF. The CDR3 bases are TGTGCCTGGAGTGTACTTGTAGCAGTGCAGTACTTC.

This clone was found once. This chain links TRBV19 with TRBJ1-2, with TRBD1 matching 9 bases. The trim removed 7 bases at V and 5 bases at J, leaving 5 bases unmatched. Germline V lookup: CDR1 LNHDA, CDR2 SQIVND (reference sequence). The CDR3 runs to 13 residues. CDR3 DNA sequence: TGTGCCAGTACTCAACAGGGGGCGTATGGCTACACCTTC. This encodes CASTQQGAYGYTF. Variable domain in full (rest from reference TRBV19 and TRBJ1-2): DGGITQSPKYLFRKEGQNVTLSCEQNLNHDAMYWYRQDPGQGLRLIYYSQIVNDFQKGDIAEGYSVSREKKESFPLTVTSAQKNPTAFYLCASTQQGAYGYTFGSGTRLTVV.

The CDR3 coding sequence is TGCAGCGTTCTGACTGGGGGGAGAAGAAACACCATATATTTT. Protein sequence: CSVLTGGRRNTIYF. The chain recombines TRBV29-1 with TRBJ1-3; D is perhaps TRBD1 (5 bases). Trimming shortened V by 5 bases and J by 5 bases, and 16 bases separated the two germline ends. Looked up from germline, CDR1 is SQVTM and CDR2 is ANQGSEA. The CDR3 has 14 residues.

V and J are TRBV5-1 and TRBJ1-6, with 7 bases that match TRBD1. The V and J ends lost 4 bases and 5 bases, in that order; junction bases with no gene match: 6. The CDR3 consists of 15 residues. Germline V gene data show CDR1 as SGHRS and CDR2 as YFSETQ. CDR3 in amino acids: CASSLSGQNNSPLHF. As DNA, the CDR3 is TGCGCCAGCAGCCTCTCGGGACAGAATAATTCACCCCTCCACTTT.

The chain couples TRBV19 to TRBJ1-3, with D uncertain. Trimming removed 4 bases from V and 4 bases from J, with 5 bases in between. In germline, CDR1 is LNHDA, CDR2 SQIVND (reference sequence). The CDR3 has 12 residues. CDR3 DNA sequence: TGTGCCAGTAGTACTAGAGGAAACACCATATATTTT. It translates to CASSTRGNTIYF. The entire variable domain, with the rest obtained from reference TRBV19 and TRBJ1-3, is as follows: DGGITQSPKYLFRKEGQNVTLSCEQNLNHDAMYWYRQDPGQGLRLIYYSQIVNDFQKGDIAEGYSVSREKKESFPLTVTSAQKNPTAFYLCASSTRGNTIYFGEGSWLTVV.

This clone was seen only once. The chain recombines TRBV7-9 with TRBJ2-7; TRBD1 agrees at 7 bases. The junction had 7 bases not matched to a gene; V was cut back by 5 bases and J by 3 bases. Germline V gene lookup returns CDR1 SEHNR and CDR2 FQNEAQ (reference sequence). The CDR3 totals 14 residues. CDR3 nucleotides: TGTGCCAGCAGCCCTCGGGACAGCCTCTACGAGCAGTACTTC. This translates into CASSPRDSLYEQYF.

Regarding this clone: Other DNA variants within this sample encode the same CDR3. The rearrangement joins TRBV5-1 to TRBJ1-1; the D is unclear. The CDR3 has 13 residues. The germline V gene has CDR1 SGHRS and CDR2 YFSETQ. Trimming pared 0 bases from V and 1 base from J, leaving 4 bases between. This CDR3 reads CASSLEPNTEAFF. Written as DNA, the CDR3 is TGCGCCAGCAGCTTGGAGCCGAACACTGAAGCTTTCTTT.

The V call is TRBV5-1, the J call TRBJ2-6; 8 bases line up with TRBD1. Germline-derived CDR1 and CDR2 are SGHRS and YFSETQ. With V trimmed by 4 bases and J by 1 base, 10 bases remained unmatched. This CDR3 has 18 residues. The CDR3 nucleotides read TGCGCCAGCAGCGCGACCGGGACAGGAGGGTCTGGGGCCAACGTCCTGACTTTC. This encodes CASSATGTGGSGANVLTF.

V is TRBV7-2 and J is TRBJ2-7; TRBD2 agrees at 8 bases. CDR3 size: 14 residues. CDR1 and CDR2 from the germline V gene are SGHTA and FQGNSA. J gave up 3 bases and V 4 bases, and 5 bases lay outside the gene matches. The CDR3 protein is CASSSYGTSYEQYF. In DNA form, the CDR3 reads TGTGCCAGCAGCTCATACGGGACTAGCTACGAGCAGTACTTC.

There are a few counts of this clone. The chain couples TRBV24-1 to TRBJ2-1; D is unresolved. The CDR3 contains 11 residues. The germline V gene has CDR1 KGHDR and CDR2 SFDVKD. V shed 6 bases and J shed 7 bases, with 6 bases lying between them. The CDR3 region has the DNA TGTGCCACCAGTAACCGGAATGAGCAGTTCTTC. The encoded protein is CATSNRNEQFF.

The chain has TRBV4-1 and TRBJ1-2; the D gene is possibly TRBD1 (5 bases). The germline CDR1 and CDR2 sequences are MGHRA and YSYEKL. The CDR3 runs to 13 residues. V lost 1 base and J lost 8, with 11 bases in between. The CDR3 protein is CASSQGIGGGYTF. Here the CDR3 DNA reads TGCGCCAGCAGCCAAGGCATCGGGGGGGGCTACACCTTC.

The chain recombines TRBV6-5 with TRBJ1-2; 7 bases line up with TRBD1. CDR3 length: 15 amino acids. V shed 9 bases and J 3 bases; nucleotides not matched to a gene: 13. Germline V gene lookup returns CDR1 MNHEY and CDR2 SVGAGI. DNA for the CDR3: TGTGCCAGGTACGTGACAGGGAGTTTGGACTATGGCTACACCTTC. Its translation is CARYVTGSLDYGYTF.

This chain uses TRBV11-3 with TRBJ2-1, with TRBD2 matching 9 bases. CDR3 length: 17 amino acids. Germline V gene data show CDR1 as SGHNT and CDR2 as YENEEA. The junction had 10 bases not matched to a gene; V was cut back by 0 bases and J by 7 bases. Here the CDR3 reads CASSLEGTSTSGNEQFF. DNA of the CDR3: TGTGCCAGCAGCTTAGAAGGGACTAGCACATCCGGTAATGAGCAGTTCTTC. Full variable domain (outside the CDR3, taken from reference TRBV11-3 and TRBJ2-1): EAGVVQSPRYKIIEKKQPVAFWCNPISGHNTLYWYLQNLGQGPELLIRYENEEAVDDSQLPKDRFSAERLKGVDSTLKIQPAELGDSAVYLCASSLEGTSTSGNEQFFGPGTRLTVL.

This clone was seen a single time. The CDR3 loop reads CASSLAGPSSYEQYF. The CDR3 bases are TGTGCCAGCAGTCTAGCGGGACCCAGCTCCTACGAGCAGTACTTC. J is TRBJ2-7 and V is TRBV27; TRBD2 agrees at 9 bases. Germline V CDR1 and CDR2: MNHEY, SMNVEV (reference sequence). The V segment lost 5 bases and the J segment 0 bases; nucleotides outside the gene matches: 5. The CDR3 extends over 15 amino acids.

The gene calls are TRBV28 and TRBJ1-5; D uncertain. Trimming took off 10 bases at V and 7 bases at J, with 14 bases between the two ends. Germline V CDR1 and CDR2: MDHEN, SYDVKM. The CDR3 spans 12 residues. The chain's CDR3 is CATQLGLQPQHF. CDR3 DNA sequence: TGTGCCACCCAGCTAGGTTTACAGCCCCAGCATTTT.

J is TRBJ2-1 and V is TRBV7-9; 7 bases agree with TRBD2. Germline V gives CDR1 SEHNR, CDR2 FQNEAQ (reference sequence). The trim removed 8 bases at V and 7 bases at J, leaving 11 bases unmatched. The CDR3 loop spans 14 amino acids. The CDR3 loop reads CASRSVGGSNEQFF. The CDR3, as DNA: TGTGCCAGCCGCTCAGTTGGCGGGAGTAATGAGCAGTTCTTC.

The chain joins TRBV9 to TRBJ2-1, with 9 bases fitting TRBD2. CDR3 length: 14 residues. J lost 8 bases, V lost 4 bases, and 7 bases had no gene match. Germline V gene lookup returns CDR1 SGDLS and CDR2 YYNGEE. The CDR3 DNA sequence: TGTGCCAGCAGCACGTCCGGGACTAGCTATGAGCAGTTCTTC. Encoded protein: CASSTSGTSYEQFF.

The count of this clone is one. This sequence joins TRBV27 and TRBJ2-7; 10 positions match TRBD2. The CDR3 runs to 18 residues. J was trimmed by 4 bases and V by 5 bases; bases with no gene match: 17. CDR1 is MNHEY, CDR2 SMNVEV, per germline (reference sequence). CDR3: CASSLIPGLARHSYEQYF. The CDR3 DNA sequence: TGTGCCAGCAGTCTGATTCCGGGACTAGCGCGACACTCATACGAGCAGTACTTC.

The chain joins TRBV30 to TRBJ2-7; D may be TRBD1 (5 bases). Germline V gene data show CDR1 as GTSNPN and CDR2 as SVGIG (reference sequence). CDR3 size: 15 residues. V lost 2 bases to trimming and J lost 3 bases, with 17 bases between them. CDR3 DNA: TGTGCCTGGAGTCCCCCCGGACACGTTTTCTACGAGCAGTACTTC. It codes for CAWSPPGHVFYEQYF.

The chain couples TRBV27 to TRBJ2-7; TRBD1 agrees at 7 bases. The germline V gene has CDR1 MNHEY and CDR2 SMNVEV (reference sequence). CDR3 length: 15 amino acids. Unmatched junction bases numbered 7, after V lost 0 bases and J lost 5 bases. The CDR3 spells CASSLSGRGLDEQYF. The CDR3 nucleotides read TGTGCCAGCAGTTTATCGGGTAGGGGGCTAGACGAGCAGTACTTC.